The rows below give T cell receptor beta chains drawn from one sample of a study of cytomegalovirus exposure and HLA in healthy donors. Some clones are missing from TCRdb's copy, which holds only in-frame ones; the method was immunoSEQ multiplex PCR. The table has about 64,000 clones, around four fifths seen once. Sequencing input: PBMCs. All receptors derive from a male donor in good health and CMV-seropositive. Both conserved end residues are part of each CDR3. A D gene is named only where the DNA matches it firmly. Expanded clones get a size class; other rows say once, few or many, or leave the size out.

TRBV9	TRBD2	NA	TRBJ2-5	TGTGCCAGCAGCGCTGGGGACTACGAGACCCAGTACTTC	CASSAGDYETQYF
TRBV6-5	TRBD1	NA	TRBJ2-1	TGTGCCAGCAGTTACAATCAGGGGGTCGCGAATGAGCAGTTCTTC	CASSYNQGVANEQFF
TRBV4-3	NA	NA	TRBJ1-4	TGCGCCAGCAGCCTCGGGGTCCGGGAAAAACTGTTTTTT	CASSLGVREKLFF
TRBV2	TRBD2	NA	TRBJ2-5	TGTGCCAGCCTAGTCCCTAGCGGGGACCAAGAGACCCAGTACTTC	CASLVPSGDQETQYF
TRBV11-2	NA	NA	TRBJ1-2	TGTGCCAGCAGCTTAGATTTCTGGGGGGGACCTAACTATGGCTACACCTTC	CASSLDFWGGPNYGYTF
TRBV2	NA	NA	TRBJ1-2	TGTGCCAGCAGTGAAGGTGAGGGCTACACCTTC	CASSEGEGYTF
TRBV9	TRBD2	NA	TRBJ2-1	TGTGCCAGCAGCTCTTCACCGGGACTAGCGGGCCGGGGTGAGCAGTTCTTC	CASSSSPGLAGRGEQFF
TRBV28	NA	once	TRBJ1-1	TGTGCCAGCAGGTCTACGAGGACGGGGATGAACACTGAAGCTTTCTTT	CASRSTRTGMNTEAFF
TRBV7-9	TRBD1	few	TRBJ1-1	TGTGCCAGCAGCCCGCCGACAGGGGGAGGCACTGAAGCTTTCTTT	CASSPPTGGGTEAFF
TRBV29-1	NA	once	TRBJ1-4	TGCAGCGCCCAAGGGGAGGTTAGGGAAAAACTGTTTTTT	CSAQGEVREKLFF
TRBV30	TRBD2	NA	TRBJ2-7	TGTGCCTGGAGTCACCAGGGTCGGGGACTAGACTCCTACGAGCAGTACTTC	CAWSHQGRGLDSYEQYF
TRBV27	NA	NA	TRBJ2-2	TGTGCCAGCAGTTTATACTTATCGGGACTCCTCGGGGAGCTGTTTTTT	CASSLYLSGLLGELFF
TRBV4-3	TRBD1	NA	TRBJ2-6	TGCGCCAGCAGCCAATCTACAGGGGGCGGTCTGGCTGGGGCCAACGTCCTGACTTTC	CASSQSTGGGLAGANVLTF
TRBV6-6	NA	NA	TRBJ2-7	TGTGCCAGCAGAGCGGCGGACTACGAGCAGTACTTC	CASRAADYEQYF
TRBV14	NA	NA	TRBJ1-1	TGTGCCAGCAGCCATCCGGGATTGAACACTGAAGCTTTCTTT	CASSHPGLNTEAFF
TRBV4-3	NA	few	TRBJ2-7	TGCGCCAGCAGCCAACTCGACAGCTCCTACGAGCAGTACTTC	CASSQLDSSYEQYF
TRBV2	NA	NA	TRBJ1-2	TGTGCCAGCGGACAGCGGGGCTACACCTTC	CASGQRGYTF
TRBV18	NA	NA	TRBJ1-2	TGTGCCAGCTCCTATTCAGGGGACGGCTACACCTTC	CASSYSGDGYTF
TRBV4-2	NA	once	TRBJ2-7	TGTGCCAGCAGCCAAGATCCTACAAGGGGACTGGCGACCTACGAGCAGTACTTC	CASSQDPTRGLATYEQYF
TRBV5-6	TRBD1	NA	TRBJ1-2	TGTGCCAGCAGCTTAGGGACAGCCTATGGCTACACCTTC	CASSLGTAYGYTF
TRBV7-6	TRBD1	NA	TRBJ2-7	TGTGCCAGCAGCTTCAACTTAGGGGGCCGACAGGACCGCTCCTACGAGCAGTACTTC	CASSFNLGGRQDRSYEQYF
TRBV27	NA	NA	TRBJ1-2	TGTGCCAGCAGTTTGTGGGGACACCTGTACTCTGATGGCTACACCTTC	CASSLWGHLYSDGYTF
TRBV11-2	NA	NA	TRBJ2-2	TGTGCCAGCAGCAAGCGGCCTAACCTTGGGACCGGGGAGCTGTTTTTT	CASSKRPNLGTGELFF
TRBV29-1	TRBD1	NA	TRBJ1-1	TGCAGCGTTGATGATAGGGGGCACGCGAACACTGAAGCTTTCTTT	CSVDDRGHANTEAFF
TRBV10-2	TRBD1	NA	TRBJ2-3	TGCGCCAGCAGGCTCACAGGGGGCATAACAGATACGCAGTATTTT	CASRLTGGITDTQYF
TRBV6-5	TRBD1	NA	TRBJ1-2	TGTGCCAGCAGCCTCGGGACAGTCTATGGCTACACCTTC	CASSLGTVYGYTF
TRBV5-1	TRBD1	NA	TRBJ1-1	TGCGCCAGCAGCATAGGACAGGGGGGAATGAACACTGAAGCTTTCTTT	CASSIGQGGMNTEAFF
TRBV18	TRBD1	NA	TRBJ2-1	TGTGCCAGCTCACCGGCCCAGGGGGATTACAATGAGCAGTTCTTC	CASSPAQGDYNEQFF
TRBV11-2	NA	NA	TRBJ1-1	TGTGCCAGCAGCCCAGGGTGGGGGGTCGGTGAAGCTTTCTTT	CASSPGWGVGEAFF
TRBV30	TRBD2	few	TRBJ2-7	TGTGCCTGGAGTTTCGGGACTAGCGGGTTTACCTACGAGCAGTACTTC	CAWSFGTSGFTYEQYF
TRBV30	TRBD1	NA	TRBJ1-2	TGTGCCTCGGACAGGGGAGGCTATGGCTACACCTTC	CASDRGGYGYTF
TRBV30	NA	NA	TRBJ1-2	TGTGCCTGGAGCGTGCAAGGGGCTCTCTATGGCTACACCTTC	CAWSVQGALYGYTF
TRBV4-3	TRBD1	NA	TRBJ2-7	TGCGCCAGCAGCCACTCCGGGACAGGGGACGTCTACGAGCAGTACTTC	CASSHSGTGDVYEQYF
TRBV4-1	NA	NA	TRBJ1-5	TGCGCCAGCAGCCATATCGGTCAGCCCCAGCATTTT	CASSHIGQPQHF
TRBV30	NA	NA	TRBJ2-7	TGTGCCTGGGCGGGGGCCTATCGGGAGCAGTACTTC	CAWAGAYREQYF
TRBV28	TRBD1	NA	TRBJ2-5	TGTGCCAGCAGTTCCCGACCCCGGGACAGGGACGGGACCCAGTACTTC	CASSSRPRDRDGTQYF
TRBV5-6	TRBD1	NA	TRBJ2-1	TGTGCCAGCAGGAGGGACAGGGGGCGGGTCAATGAGCAGTTCTTC	CASRRDRGRVNEQFF
TRBV30	NA	NA	TRBJ2-3	TGTGCCTGGAGTGTACTTGGGAGATTCACAGATACGCAGTATTTT	CAWSVLGRFTDTQYF
TRBV7-7	TRBD1	few	TRBJ2-5	TGTGCCAGCAGCGCCGGGACAGTCGAAAAGACCCAGTACTTC	CASSAGTVEKTQYF
TRBV19	TRBD1	NA	TRBJ2-7	TGTGCCAGTAGTACATCCAAAACGACAGGGGGCGAGCAGTACTTC	CASSTSKTTGGEQYF
TRBV4-3	NA	few	TRBJ1-2	TGCGCCAGCAGCCAAGACGAGGGGGAATACTATGGCTACACCTTC	CASSQDEGEYYGYTF
TRBV13	NA	NA	TRBJ1-1	TGTGCCAGCAGCCCCAGTGTGGAGCGGCCTGAAGCTTTCTTT	CASSPSVERPEAFF
TRBV4-2	NA	NA	TRBJ1-5	TGTGCCAGCGCCATCGCAGTAGGGGGTCCTATAGGGAGCAATCAGCCCCAGCATTTT	CASAIAVGGPIGSNQPQHF
TRBV7-3	TRBD1	NA	TRBJ2-1	TGTGCCAGCAGCTCAAGGACAGGGGGCACCTACAATGAGCAGTTCTTC	CASSSRTGGTYNEQFF
TRBV6-5	TRBD1	few	TRBJ2-7	TGTGCCAGCAGTAGGGACAGTGGCTCCTACGAGCAGTACTTC	CASSRDSGSYEQYF
TRBV2	TRBD1	NA	TRBJ1-6	TGTGCCACCTCGGGACAGGGGTCGAATTCACCCCTCCACTTT	CATSGQGSNSPLHF
TRBV6-5	NA	NA	TRBJ1-1	TGTGCCAGCAGTTCTCAGGGGAACACTGAAGCTTTCTTT	CASSSQGNTEAFF
TRBV4-3	NA	NA	TRBJ1-2	TGCGCCAGCAGCCGTCACGGGGGGGGCATCAATGGCTACACCTTC	CASSRHGGGINGYTF
TRBV9	TRBD1	NA	TRBJ1-4	TGTGCCAGCAGCGTTGGGACAGGGGGCAAAAAACTGTTTTTT	CASSVGTGGKKLFF
TRBV29-1	TRBD2	NA	TRBJ2-3	TGCAGCGCCCAGACTAGCGGGGGGGCAAATACGCAGTATTTT	CSAQTSGGANTQYF
TRBV27	NA	NA	TRBJ1-4	TGTGCCACGCCGTGGACAGCTAATGAAAAACTGTTTTTT	CATPWTANEKLFF
TRBV5-4	TRBD1	few	TRBJ1-6	TGTGCCAGCAGCTTAGACAGGGGTAATTCACCCCTCCACTTT	CASSLDRGNSPLHF
TRBV29-1	NA	NA	TRBJ2-3	TGCAGCGTTGAAGCAGGGACAGATACGCAGTATTTT	CSVEAGTDTQYF
TRBV13	NA	few	TRBJ2-1	TGTGCCAGCAGTAGTAAAGTGAGCTCCTACAATGAGCAGTTCTTC	CASSSKVSSYNEQFF